This T cell receptor (beta chain) emerged from a study of blood T cells in healthy people across ages. This clonotype occurred a few times. Sample-barcoded 5' priming and a J-beta primer mix drove a second PCR of roughly 6 to 12 cycles. TCRdb reprocessed the 5' RACE reads with MiXCR, giving one entry per CDR3 protein. The table records 800,000 to 950,000 distinct CDR3 sequences, around 34% of them present only once. The sequence was obtained from a man aged 18 to 35 in good health. Sequences were obtained from blood.

The CDR3 coding sequence is TGTGCCAGCAGCTTAGCACTTGGGGATAATGAAAAACTGTTTTTT. Protein: CASSLALGDNEKLFF. V usage is TRBV7-2 and J usage is TRBJ1-4; D is uncertain. This CDR3 spans 15 amino acids. Germline V gives CDR1 SGHTA, CDR2 FQGNSA. Trimming cost V 0 bases and J 4 bases, with 9 bases left between them.